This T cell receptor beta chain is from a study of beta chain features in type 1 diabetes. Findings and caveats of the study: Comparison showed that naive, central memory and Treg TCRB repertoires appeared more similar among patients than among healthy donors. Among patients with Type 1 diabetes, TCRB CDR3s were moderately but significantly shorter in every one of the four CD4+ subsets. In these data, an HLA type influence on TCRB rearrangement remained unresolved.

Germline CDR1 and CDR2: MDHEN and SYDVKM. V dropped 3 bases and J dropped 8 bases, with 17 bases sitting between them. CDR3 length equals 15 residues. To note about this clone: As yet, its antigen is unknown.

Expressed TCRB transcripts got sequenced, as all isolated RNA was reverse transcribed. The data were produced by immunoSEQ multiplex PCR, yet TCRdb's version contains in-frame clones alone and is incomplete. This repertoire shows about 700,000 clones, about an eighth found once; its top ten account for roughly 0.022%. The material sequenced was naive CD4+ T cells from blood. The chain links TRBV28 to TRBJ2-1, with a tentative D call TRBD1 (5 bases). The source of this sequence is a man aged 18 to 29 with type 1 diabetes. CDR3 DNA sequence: TGTGCCAGCAGTTTTGGCCGACAGATGAACCATGAGCAGTTCTTC. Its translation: CASSFGRQMNHEQFF. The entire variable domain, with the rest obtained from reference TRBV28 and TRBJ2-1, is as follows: DVKVTQSSRYLVKRTGEKVFLECVQDMDHENMFWYRQDPGLGLRLIYFSYDVKMKEKGDIPEGYSVSREKKERFSLILESASTNQTSMYLCASSFGRQMNHEQFFGPGTRLTVL.